What follows describes a single T cell receptor beta chain. The antigen is not known. Some clones are missing from TCRdb's copy, which holds only in-frame ones; the method was immunoSEQ multiplex PCR. Among roughly 60,000 clones, 74% were seen once, and the ten largest hold around 4.5%. These data belong to a study of a mutant IDH1 vaccine in newly diagnosed glioma. Study-wide background: Vaccination was launched 4-6 weeks after radiotherapy alone, or with temozolomide cycles. Most patients had radiochemotherapy with temozolomide before enrollment; others had one alone.

The V end lost 2 bases, the J end lost 3 bases, and 11 bases lay between the germline ends. In germline, CDR1 is MNHEY, CDR2 SMNVEV (reference sequence). This CDR3 spans 14 amino acids. The time point here: week 35, safety follow-up. Topical imiquimod was applied with each vaccine dose, which held 300 ug of mutant IDH1 20-mer peptide. Sequenced here: PBMCs, sampled from a glioma patient whose treatment included an IDH1 peptide vaccine. The V call is TRBV27, the J call TRBJ2-7; perhaps TRBD1 as D (6 bases). The receptor comes from a man in his fifties with glioma. The CDR3 loop is CASSLKGHLYEQYF. The CDR3 DNA follows: TGTGCCAGCAGTTTAAAGGGACACCTCTACGAGCAGTACTTC.